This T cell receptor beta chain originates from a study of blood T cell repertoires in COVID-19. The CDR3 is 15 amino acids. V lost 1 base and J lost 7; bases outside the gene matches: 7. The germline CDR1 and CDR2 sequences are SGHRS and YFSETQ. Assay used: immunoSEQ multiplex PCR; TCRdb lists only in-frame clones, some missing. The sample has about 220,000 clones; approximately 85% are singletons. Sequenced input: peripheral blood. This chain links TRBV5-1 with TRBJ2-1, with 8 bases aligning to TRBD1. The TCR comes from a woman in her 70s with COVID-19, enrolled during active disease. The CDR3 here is CASSLLQGQENEQFF. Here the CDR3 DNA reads TGCGCCAGCAGCTTGTTGCAGGGACAGGAGAATGAGCAGTTCTTC.